In this sample, the clone carrying this T cell receptor (beta chain) turned up a few times. The sample comes from a study of cytomegalovirus exposure and HLA in healthy donors. Sequencing was performed with immunoSEQ multiplex PCR; in TCRdb, only in-frame clones are kept and a portion is missing. This table has more than 300,000 clones, around 86% appearing once. Trimming left V 0 bases short and J 3 bases short, with 9 bases between. Germline CDR1 reads MNHEY; CDR2 reads SVGAGI. The CDR3 sequence is 14 residues long. This clonotype was sampled from a woman aged 18-29 years in good health and CMV-seronegative. The rearrangement uses TRBV6-5 and TRBJ2-7; D remains ambiguous. Specimen: PBMCs. The CDR3 DNA sequence: TGTGCCAGCAGTTACTCTGGCCAGAACTACGAGCAGTACTTC. Its protein product is CASSYSGQNYEQYF.